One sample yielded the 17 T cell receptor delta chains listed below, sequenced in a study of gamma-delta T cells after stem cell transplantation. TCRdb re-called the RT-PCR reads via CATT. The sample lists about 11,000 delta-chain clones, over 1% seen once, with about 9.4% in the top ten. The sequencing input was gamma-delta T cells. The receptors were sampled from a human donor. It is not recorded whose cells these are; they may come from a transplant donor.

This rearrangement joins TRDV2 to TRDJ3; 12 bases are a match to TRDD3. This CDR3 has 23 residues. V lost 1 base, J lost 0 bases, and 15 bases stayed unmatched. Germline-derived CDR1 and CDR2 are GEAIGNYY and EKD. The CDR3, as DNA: TGTGCCTGTGACACGTTTCAACTGGGGGATACTTCAGGTAGCTCCTGGGACACCCGACAGATGTTTTTC. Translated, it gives CACDTFQLGDTSGSSWDTRQMFF.

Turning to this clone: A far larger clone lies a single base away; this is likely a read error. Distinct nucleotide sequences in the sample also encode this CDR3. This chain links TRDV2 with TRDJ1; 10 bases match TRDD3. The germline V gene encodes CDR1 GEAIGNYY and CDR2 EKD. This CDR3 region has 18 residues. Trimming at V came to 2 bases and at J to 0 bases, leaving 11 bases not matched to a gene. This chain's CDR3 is CACDMVTGGSLYTDKLIF. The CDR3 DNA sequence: TGTGCCTGTGACATGGTTACTGGGGGATCCTTGTACACCGATAAACTCATCTTT.

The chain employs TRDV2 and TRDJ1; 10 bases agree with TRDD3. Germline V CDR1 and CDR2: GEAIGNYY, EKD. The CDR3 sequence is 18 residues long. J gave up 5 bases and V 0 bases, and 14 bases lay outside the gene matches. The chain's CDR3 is CACDTVLGDPKARDKLIF. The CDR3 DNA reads TGTGCCTGTGACACCGTACTGGGGGATCCCAAGGCGAGGGATAAACTCATCTTT.

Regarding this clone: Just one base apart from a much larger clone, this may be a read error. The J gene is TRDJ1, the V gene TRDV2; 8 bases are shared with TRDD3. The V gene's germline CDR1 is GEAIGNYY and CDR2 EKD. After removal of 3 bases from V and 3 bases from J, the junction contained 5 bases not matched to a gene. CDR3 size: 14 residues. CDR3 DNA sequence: TGTGCCTGTGACCGCCTTGGGGGATCCGATAAACTCATCTTT. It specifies CACDRLGGSDKLIF.

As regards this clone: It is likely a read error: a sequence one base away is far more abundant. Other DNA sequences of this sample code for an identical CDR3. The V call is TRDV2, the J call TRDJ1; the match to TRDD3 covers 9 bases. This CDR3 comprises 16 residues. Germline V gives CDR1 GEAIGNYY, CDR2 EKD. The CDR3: CACDTLGDLYTDKLIF. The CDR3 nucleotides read TGTGCCTGTGACACCCTGGGGGATCTGTACACCGATAAGCTCATCTTT.

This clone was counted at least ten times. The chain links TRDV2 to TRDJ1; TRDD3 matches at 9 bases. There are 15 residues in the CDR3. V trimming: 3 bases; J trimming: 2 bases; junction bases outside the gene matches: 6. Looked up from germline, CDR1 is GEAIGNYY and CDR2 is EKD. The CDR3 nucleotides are TGTGCCTGTGACCCCGTGGGGGATAGGACCGATAAACTCATCTTT. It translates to CACDPVGDRTDKLIF.

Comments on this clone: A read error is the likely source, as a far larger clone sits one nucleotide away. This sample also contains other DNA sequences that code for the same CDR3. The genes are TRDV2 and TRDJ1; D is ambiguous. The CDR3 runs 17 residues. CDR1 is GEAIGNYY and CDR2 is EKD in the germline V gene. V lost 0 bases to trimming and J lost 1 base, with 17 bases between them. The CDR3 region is CACDTVGVPGVTDKLIF. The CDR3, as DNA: TGTGCCTGTGACACCGTGGGAGTACCAGGAGTCACCGATAAACTCATCTTT.

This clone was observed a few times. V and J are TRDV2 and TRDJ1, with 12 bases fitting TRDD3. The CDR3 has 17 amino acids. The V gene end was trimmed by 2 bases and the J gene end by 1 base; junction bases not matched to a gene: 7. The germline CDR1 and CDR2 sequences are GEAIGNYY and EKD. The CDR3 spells CACDSLLGDTGTDKLIF. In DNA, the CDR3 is TGTGCCTGTGACAGCCTACTGGGGGATACCGGCACCGATAAACTCATCTTT.

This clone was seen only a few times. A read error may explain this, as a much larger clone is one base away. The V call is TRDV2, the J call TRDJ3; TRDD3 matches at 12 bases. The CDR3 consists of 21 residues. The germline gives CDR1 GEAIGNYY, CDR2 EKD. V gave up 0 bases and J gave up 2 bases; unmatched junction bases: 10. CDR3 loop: CACDTSWGIRGEPWDTRQMFF. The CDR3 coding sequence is TGTGCCTGTGACACCAGCTGGGGGATACGCGGAGAGCCCTGGGACACCCGACAGATGTTTTTC.

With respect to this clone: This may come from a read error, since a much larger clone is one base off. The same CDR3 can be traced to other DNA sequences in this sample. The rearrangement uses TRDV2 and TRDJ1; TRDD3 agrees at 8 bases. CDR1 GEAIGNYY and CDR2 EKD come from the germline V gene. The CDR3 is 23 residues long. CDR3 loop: CACDVLRDPQRGDTRGDTDKLIF. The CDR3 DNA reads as TGTGCCTGTGACGTTCTCCGGGATCCTCAGAGAGGGGATACCAGGGGAGACACCGATAAGCTCATCTTT.

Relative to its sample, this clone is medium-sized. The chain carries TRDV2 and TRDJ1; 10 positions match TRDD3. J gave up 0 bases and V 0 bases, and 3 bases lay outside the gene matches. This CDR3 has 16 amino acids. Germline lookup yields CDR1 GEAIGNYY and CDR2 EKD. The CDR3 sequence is CACDTVWGIDTDKLIF. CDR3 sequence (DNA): TGTGCCTGTGACACCGTCTGGGGGATAGACACCGATAAACTCATCTTT.

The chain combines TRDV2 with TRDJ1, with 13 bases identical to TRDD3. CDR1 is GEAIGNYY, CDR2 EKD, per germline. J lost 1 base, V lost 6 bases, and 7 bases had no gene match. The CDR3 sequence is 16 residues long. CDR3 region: CACSPLGDTRTDKLIF. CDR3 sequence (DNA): TGTGCCTGTTCACCACTGGGGGATACGCGCACCGATAAACTCATCTTT.

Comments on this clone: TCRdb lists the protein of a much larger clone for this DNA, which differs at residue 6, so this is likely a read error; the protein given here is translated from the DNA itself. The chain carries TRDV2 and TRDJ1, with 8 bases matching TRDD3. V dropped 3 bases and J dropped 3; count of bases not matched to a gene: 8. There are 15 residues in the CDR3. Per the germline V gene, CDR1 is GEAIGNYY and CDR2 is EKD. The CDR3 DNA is TGTGCCTGTGACGCCGCGGGGGATAAAGCCGATAAACTCATCTTT. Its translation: CACDAAGDKADKLIF.

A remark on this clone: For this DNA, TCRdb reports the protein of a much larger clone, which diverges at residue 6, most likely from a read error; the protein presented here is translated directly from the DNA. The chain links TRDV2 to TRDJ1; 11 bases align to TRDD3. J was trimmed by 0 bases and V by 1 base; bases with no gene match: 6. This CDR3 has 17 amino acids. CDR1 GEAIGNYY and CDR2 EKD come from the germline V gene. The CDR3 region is CACDTVGDTGHTDKLIF. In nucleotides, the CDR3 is TGTGCCTGTGACACGGTGGGGGATACGGGGCACACCGATAAACTCATCTTT.

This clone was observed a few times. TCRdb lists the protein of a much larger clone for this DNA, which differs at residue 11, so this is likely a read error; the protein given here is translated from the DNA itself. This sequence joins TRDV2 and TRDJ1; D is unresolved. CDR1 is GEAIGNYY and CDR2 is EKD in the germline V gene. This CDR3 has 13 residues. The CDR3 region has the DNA TGTGCCTGTGACAAGATGCGGGCCGATAAACCCATCTTT. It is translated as CACDKMRADKPIF.

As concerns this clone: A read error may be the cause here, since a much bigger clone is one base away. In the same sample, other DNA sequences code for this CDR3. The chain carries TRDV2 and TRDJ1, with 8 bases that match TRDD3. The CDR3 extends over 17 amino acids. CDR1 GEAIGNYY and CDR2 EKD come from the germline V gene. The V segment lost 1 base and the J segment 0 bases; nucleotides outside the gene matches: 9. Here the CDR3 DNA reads TGTGCCTGTGACACTGTAGGTGGGGGATTCCACACCGATAAACTCATCTTT. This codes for CACDTVGGGFHTDKLIF.

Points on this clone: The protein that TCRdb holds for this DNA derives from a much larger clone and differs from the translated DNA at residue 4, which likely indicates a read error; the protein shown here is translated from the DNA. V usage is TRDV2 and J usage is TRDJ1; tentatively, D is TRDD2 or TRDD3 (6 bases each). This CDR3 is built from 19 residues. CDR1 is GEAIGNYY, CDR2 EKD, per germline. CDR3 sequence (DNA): TGTGCCTGTGGCACCGTCCCCTCTGGGGCCTTCCGAGACACCGATAAACTCATCTTT. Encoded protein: CACGTVPSGAFRDTDKLIF.